This is a list of T cell receptor beta chains from one sample in a study of T cell changes during pregnancy in multiple sclerosis. Profiled with immunoSEQ multiplex PCR; TCRdb holds only in-frame clones, not every one. Among more than 45,000 clones listed, about 90% were seen once. The sequencing used CD4+ T cells from peripheral blood mononuclear cells, collected after pregnancy. Source of these receptors: a female donor with multiple sclerosis, enrolled in a pregnancy study. CDR3s include the opening cysteine and the closing phenylalanine or tryptophan. D genes are given only for firm matches. Rows may omit the clone size; those that give it use once, few, many or a size class.

cdr3_length,d_call,v_call,clone_size,j_call,cdr3_aa,cdr3_nt
15,TRBD1,TRBV2,NA,TRBJ2-7,CASSGGTGEWYEQYF,TGTGCCAGCAGTGGAGGAACAGGGGAATGGTACGAGCAGTACTTC
15,TRBD1,TRBV27,NA,TRBJ1-5,CASSPLGQQQSPQHF,TGTGCCAGCAGTCCACTGGGACAGCAACAATCGCCCCAGCATTTT
15,NA,TRBV15,NA,TRBJ1-2,CATSKADRFNYGYTF,TGTGCCACCAGCAAAGCGGACAGATTCAACTATGGCTACACCTTC
15,TRBD1,TRBV2,NA,TRBJ1-4,CASRAGGAPNEKLFF,TGTGCCAGCAGGGCAGGGGGCGCGCCTAATGAAAAACTGTTTTTT
13,TRBD1,TRBV6-4,NA,TRBJ1-1,CASSSQGATEAFF,TGTGCCAGCAGTTCCCAGGGGGCCACTGAAGCTTTCTTT
14,TRBD1,TRBV30,NA,TRBJ2-1,CAWSYRDSKNEQFF,TGTGCCTGGAGTTATCGGGACAGCAAAAATGAGCAGTTCTTC
15,TRBD1,TRBV5-1,NA,TRBJ1-2,CASSTGQGAPDGYTF,TGCGCCAGCAGCACGGGACAGGGGGCTCCGGATGGCTACACCTTC
13,NA,TRBV18,NA,TRBJ2-7,CASSPRAAYEQYF,TGTGCCAGCTCACCAAGAGCTGCCTACGAGCAGTACTTC
12,TRBD1,TRBV6-5,NA,TRBJ2-1,CASKHHQGAKFF,TGTGCCAGCAAACATCATCAGGGGGCAAAGTTCTTC
14,TRBD1,TRBV7-6,NA,TRBJ2-5,CASSLVGGGETQYF,TGTGCCAGCAGCTTAGTAGGGGGCGGAGAGACCCAGTACTTC
16,TRBD1,TRBV4-3,NA,TRBJ2-7,CASSQAPTGNFYEQYF,TGCGCCAGCAGCCAAGCGCCGACAGGGAATTTCTACGAGCAGTACTTC
16,NA,TRBV19,NA,TRBJ2-3,CASSIFSGISTDTQYF,TGTGCCAGTAGTATTTTCTCCGGGATTAGCACAGATACGCAGTATTTT
15,NA,TRBV7-2,NA,TRBJ2-7,CASSPTGTSSYEQYF,TGTGCCAGCAGCCCCACCGGGACTTCATCCTACGAGCAGTACTTC
13,TRBD2,TRBV7-3,NA,TRBJ2-3,CASSFLAADTQYF,TGTGCCAGCAGCTTCCTAGCGGCAGATACGCAGTATTTT
14,NA,TRBV7-2,NA,TRBJ1-6,CASTGTGQQTPLHF,TGTGCCAGCACTGGGACCGGACAGCAAACACCCCTCCACTTT
15,TRBD2,TRBV4-2,NA,TRBJ2-1,CASSQEGRGGFEQFF,TGTGCCAGCAGCCAAGAAGGACGGGGGGGCTTTGAGCAGTTCTTC
14,NA,TRBV2,NA,TRBJ1-2,CASSEEGRASGYTF,TGTGCCAGCAGTGAAGAGGGCAGGGCCTCAGGCTACACCTTC
14,NA,TRBV18,NA,TRBJ2-3,CASSRVLGPDTQYF,TGTGCCAGCTCACGCGTGTTGGGGCCAGATACGCAGTATTTT
11,NA,TRBV15,few,TRBJ1-2,CATGNQGGYTF,TGTGCCACCGGGAATCAGGGTGGCTACACCTTC
14,TRBD2,TRBV7-9,NA,TRBJ2-7,CASSFFGGDYEQYF,TGTGCCAGCAGCTTCTTCGGGGGGGACTACGAGCAGTACTTC
16,NA,TRBV2,NA,TRBJ1-4,CASRRGGKSTNEKLFF,TGTGCCAGCAGGCGGGGGGGGAAATCAACTAATGAAAAACTGTTTTTT
17,NA,TRBV18,NA,TRBJ1-4,CASSPYDLRGAGEKLFF,TGTGCCAGCTCACCATATGACCTGCGGGGGGCTGGGGAAAAACTGTTTTTT
14,NA,TRBV5-6,NA,TRBJ1-2,CASSPGGPYYGYTF,TGTGCCAGCAGCCCCGGGGGGCCCTACTATGGCTACACCTTC
13,NA,TRBV6-4,NA,TRBJ1-1,CASSSTRNTEAFF,TGTGCCAGCAGTAGCACGAGGAACACTGAAGCTTTCTTT
15,NA,TRBV4-3,few,TRBJ2-2,CASSQDGFGAGELFF,NA
12,NA,TRBV18,once,TRBJ2-7,CASSLTDYEQYF,TGTGCCAGCTCGCTTACAGACTACGAGCAGTACTTC
17,TRBD2,TRBV6-4,NA,TRBJ2-3,CASSDSPSGGAGDTQYF,TGTGCCAGCAGTGATTCCCCTAGCGGGGGGGCCGGAGATACGCAGTATTTT
16,TRBD2,TRBV19,once,TRBJ2-3,CASSPGLAGDSDTQYF,TGTGCCAGTAGTCCGGGACTAGCGGGGGACTCAGATACGCAGTATTTT